These 31 T cell receptor beta chains share one sample of origin, sequenced in a study of a mutant IDH1 vaccine in newly diagnosed glioma. Time point indicated: week 47, end of study. Doses comprised 300 ug of mutant IDH1 20-mer peptide each, plus topical imiquimod. The antigens these receptors bind are not known. Repertoires were generated with immunoSEQ multiplex PCR, while TCRdb's copy carries only in-frame clones and drops some. The data hold 50,000 or so clones, with approximately 84% observed a single time. Sequences were derived from PBMCs, sampled from a glioma patient whose treatment included an IDH1 peptide vaccine. Receptors originate from a woman in her 30s with glioma. Some clones in this sample may be carry-over from other donors' samples.

The rearrangement links TRBV15 to TRBJ2-7; possible D gene TRBD2, 5 bases. CDR3 length equals 17 residues. Germline CDR1 LNHNV, CDR2 YYDKDF (reference sequence). V was cut by 5 bases and J by 3 bases, with 23 bases left in between. This CDR3 is CATSGSDSPETHYEQYF. DNA of the CDR3: TGTGCCACCAGCGGCTCGGACTCCCCAGAAACCCACTACGAGCAGTACTTC.

The chain couples TRBV5-1 to TRBJ2-1; 9 bases map to TRBD1. This CDR3 comprises 15 residues. With 7 bases clipped from V and 9 bases from J, the junction kept 14 bases outside the gene matches. CDR1 and CDR2 from the germline V gene are SGHRS and YFSETQ. For the CDR3, the DNA is TGCGCCAGCTGCACTGGGACAGGGAAAGTCGGTGAGCAGTTCTTC. Translated, it gives CASCTGTGKVGEQFF.

The gene calls are TRBV7-2 and TRBJ2-1; weak D call: TRBD2 (6 bases). Germline CDR1 SGHTA, CDR2 FQGNSA. The V and J ends lost 7 bases and 0 bases respectively, with 13 bases between them. The CDR3 sequence is 15 residues long. The CDR3 region is CASTPGLFSYNEQFF. In DNA, the CDR3 is TGTGCCAGCACCCCGGGACTTTTCTCCTACAATGAGCAGTTCTTC.

Details on this clone: This CDR3 is also generated by other DNA sequences in the sample. The rearrangement links TRBV6-1 to TRBJ1-5, with a weak D call TRBD1 (5 bases). The CDR3 is 14 amino acids. Trimming shortened V by 0 bases and J by 7 bases, and 10 bases separated the two germline ends. Germline CDR1 MNHNS, CDR2 SASEGT. CDR3 DNA sequence: TGTGCCAGCAGTGAAGCGGGAGGGGCCCAGCCCCAGCATTTT. Translated, it gives CASSEAGGAQPQHF.

This chain's CDR3 is CASSLGTGPNTGELFF. The CDR3 nucleotides read TGCGCCAGCAGCTTGGGGACAGGCCCGAACACCGGGGAGCTGTTTTTT. The chain links TRBV5-1 to TRBJ2-2; TRBD1 aligns across 7 bases. The V gene's germline CDR1 is SGHRS and CDR2 YFSETQ. CDR3 size: 16 residues. J was trimmed by 0 bases and V by 0 bases; bases with no gene match: 2.

The chain combines TRBV7-6 with TRBJ2-7, with TRBD1 matching 7 bases. Looked up from germline, CDR1 is SGHVS and CDR2 is FNYEAQ. This CDR3 has 15 residues. V shed 5 bases and J 3 bases; nucleotides not matched to a gene: 10. The CDR3 region has the DNA TGTGCCAGCAGCCCATCTCAGGGGGTGCGCTACGAGCAGTACTTC. It encodes CASSPSQGVRYEQYF.

The rearrangement links TRBV30 to TRBJ1-3, with 9 bases fitting TRBD1. The length of the CDR3 is 17 residues. Germline-derived CDR1 and CDR2 are GTSNPN and SVGIG (reference sequence). The ends lost 0 bases at V and 3 bases at J; junction bases unmatched: 9. CDR3 sequence (DNA): TGTGCCTGGAGTGTACGGCGGGGACAGGGACTTGGAAACACCATATATTTT. Its protein is CAWSVRRGQGLGNTIYF.

CDR3 bases: TGTGCCAGCAGCCGATCCAGCGGGAGGCCCACCGGGGAGCTGTTTTTT. Translation gives CASSRSSGRPTGELFF. V and J are TRBV7-8 and TRBJ2-2, with 9 nucleotides matching TRBD2. V dropped 5 bases and J dropped 4; count of bases not matched to a gene: 8. This CDR3 comprises 16 residues. The germline V gene encodes CDR1 SGHVS and CDR2 FQNEAQ.

V usage is TRBV6-5 and J usage is TRBJ1-2; D gene uncertain. V lost 8 bases to trimming and J lost 8 bases, with 15 bases between them. The length of the CDR3 is 12 residues. Germline CDR1 and CDR2: MNHEY and SVGAGI. The CDR3 sequence is CASSREGRGYTF. In DNA, the CDR3 is TGTGCCAGCTCTCGCGAGGGTAGGGGCTACACCTTC.

V usage is TRBV10-2 and J usage is TRBJ2-7; 12 bases are shared with TRBD2. CDR1 and CDR2 from the germline V gene are WSHSY and SAAADI. V gave up 2 bases and J gave up 0 bases; unmatched junction bases: 5. The length of the CDR3 is 17 residues. In DNA form, the CDR3 reads TGCGCCAGCAGTGAGCCGACTAGCGGGAGAAACTCCTACGAGCAGTACTTC. Translated: CASSEPTSGRNSYEQYF.

The rearrangement uses TRBV19 and TRBJ2-1; 9 bases align to TRBD2. Unmatched junction bases numbered 4, after V lost 1 base and J lost 6 bases. Germline CDR1 reads LNHDA; CDR2 reads SQIVND (reference sequence). This CDR3 comprises 15 residues. The CDR3 bases are TGTGCCAGTAGTATAGTAGGACTAGCGACCAATGAGCAGTTCTTC. This codes for CASSIVGLATNEQFF.

The chain couples TRBV6-1 to TRBJ1-2; D remains unclear. This CDR3 region has 13 residues. The germline gives CDR1 MNHNS, CDR2 SASEGT. The chain's CDR3 is CAGAETSNYGYTF. CDR3 DNA: TGTGCTGGAGCCGAGACATCTAACTATGGCTACACCTTC.

The chain carries TRBV4-1 and TRBJ1-2; possibly TRBD1 for D (6 bases). V lost 3 bases and J 5 bases, leaving 13 bases between the germline ends. CDR3 length: 14 amino acids. The germline gives CDR1 MGHRA, CDR2 YSYEKL. In DNA form, the CDR3 reads TGCGCCAGCAGCCAGTGGGGGGCGCTGTATGGCTACACCTTC. Protein product: CASSQWGALYGYTF.

J is TRBJ2-3 and V is TRBV7-2; TRBD1 matches 8 bases. J gave up 2 bases and V 5 bases, and 6 bases lay outside the gene matches. This CDR3 has 15 residues. In germline, CDR1 is SGHTA, CDR2 FQGNSA. CDR3 protein: CASSPRTGHTDTQYF. The CDR3, as DNA: TGTGCCAGCAGCCCCCGGACAGGGCACACAGATACGCAGTATTTT.

The chain carries TRBV4-1 and TRBJ2-7; 10 nucleotides line up with TRBD2. Germline CDR1 reads MGHRA; CDR2 reads YSYEKL. Trimming cost V 1 base and J 4 bases; bases outside gene matches: 7. This CDR3 spans 16 amino acids. Written as DNA, the CDR3 is TGCGCCAGCAGCCAAGTACCGGCTAGCGGGAGTTACGAGCAGTACTTC. Amino acids: CASSQVPASGSYEQYF.

A few counts support this clone. This chain links TRBV7-8 with TRBJ2-7; TRBD2 is a possible D gene (5 bases). This CDR3 has 16 amino acids. The germline V gene encodes CDR1 SGHVS and CDR2 FQNEAQ. V lost 1 base, J lost 7 bases, and 20 bases lay in between. The CDR3 here is CASSLGGILLTREQYF. Here the CDR3 DNA reads TGTGCCAGCAGCTTAGGAGGAATACTACTTACTAGGGAGCAGTACTTC.

This chain joins TRBV6-5 and TRBJ2-1, with 8 bases identical to TRBD2. This CDR3 has 15 residues. After removal of 7 bases from V and 6 bases from J, the junction contained 11 bases not matched to a gene. CDR1 MNHEY and CDR2 SVGAGI come from the germline V gene. The CDR3 here is CASTLGVAGRNEQFF. As DNA, the CDR3 is TGTGCCAGCACCCTCGGGGTAGCGGGACGCAATGAGCAGTTCTTC.

V usage is TRBV30 and J usage is TRBJ2-4; D is perhaps TRBD1 or TRBD2 (5 bases each). The CDR3 length is 13 residues. Trimming pared 8 bases from V and 8 bases from J, leaving 19 bases between. Germline loops: CDR1 GTSNPN, CDR2 SVGIG (reference sequence). The CDR3 DNA sequence: TGTGCCCTCCGAACCGGGACCGGGGACATTCAGTACTTC. Its protein is CALRTGTGDIQYF.

The V and J genes are TRBV29-1 and TRBJ1-2; maybe TRBD1 (5 bases). Germline assignment: CDR1 SQVTM and CDR2 ANQGSEA. This CDR3 is built from 14 residues. V lost 7 bases, J lost 4 bases, and 19 bases lay in between. The CDR3 is CSAPAATARYGYTF. CDR3 DNA: TGCAGCGCTCCCGCCGCGACAGCGCGCTATGGCTACACCTTC.

The rearrangement joins TRBV7-2 to TRBJ2-3; maybe TRBD2 (5 bases). This CDR3 has 15 amino acids. V lost 5 bases to trimming and J lost 2 bases, with 14 bases between them. Germline CDR1 reads SGHTA; CDR2 reads FQGNSA. The DNA of the CDR3 is TGTGCCAGCAGCCCCCCCGGGATGTCCACAGATACGCAGTATTTT. Translated, it gives CASSPPGMSTDTQYF.

The chain recombines TRBV10-3 with TRBJ2-1; TRBD2 agrees at 13 bases. Germline V CDR1 and CDR2: ENHRY, SYGVKD. The CDR3 has 13 amino acids. With V trimmed by 8 bases and J by 6 bases, 1 base remained unmatched. This chain's CDR3 is CAIGTSGINEQFF. In DNA, the CDR3 is TGTGCCATCGGGACTAGCGGGATCAATGAGCAGTTCTTC.

The chain links TRBV20-1 to TRBJ2-5; a possible D gene is TRBD1 (5 bases). Per germline, CDR1 DFQATT and CDR2 SNEGSKA (reference sequence). V gave up 3 bases and J gave up 4 bases, with 6 bases separating them. This CDR3 has 11 amino acids. CDR3 nucleotides: TGCAGTGCTAGCAGGGCAGAGACCCAGTACTTC. The encoded protein is CSASRAETQYF.

J is TRBJ1-2 and V is TRBV4-1; no clear D gene. V lost 2 bases and J lost 8, with 12 bases in between. The length of the CDR3 is 13 residues. CDR1 MGHRA and CDR2 YSYEKL come from the germline V gene. The CDR3 sequence: CASSQSPPGGYTF. The DNA for the CDR3 is TGCGCCAGCAGCCAAAGCCCTCCGGGAGGCTACACCTTC.

CDR3 in amino acids: CASSPPGGIQYF. CDR3 bases: TGTGCCAGCAGCCCCCCAGGGGGCATTCAGTACTTC. The chain employs TRBV5-5 and TRBJ2-4, with 7 bases matching TRBD1. After removal of 4 bases from V and 9 bases from J, the junction contained 4 bases not matched to a gene. This CDR3 has 12 residues. CDR1 is SGHKS, CDR2 YYEKEE, per germline (reference sequence).

This clone was detected only once. V usage is TRBV6-5 and J usage is TRBJ2-1, with 8 bases lining up with TRBD2. Unmatched junction bases numbered 13, after V lost 8 bases and J lost 7 bases. Germline V lookup: CDR1 MNHEY, CDR2 SVGAGI. CDR3 length: 15 residues. CDR3 amino acids: CASCYGGEGENEQFF. Here the CDR3 DNA reads TGTGCCAGCTGCTACGGGGGGGAGGGGGAGAATGAGCAGTTCTTC.

V usage is TRBV5-1 and J usage is TRBJ2-7, with a tentative D call TRBD1 (7 bases). The CDR3 totals 14 residues. V dropped 5 bases and J dropped 5 bases, with 17 bases sitting between them. CDR1 is SGHRS, CDR2 YFSETQ, per germline. Written as DNA, the CDR3 is TGCGCCAGCAGGGAGGGGGCGAGTTTGGACGAGCAGTACTTC. This sequence encodes CASREGASLDEQYF.

V is TRBV29-1 and J is TRBJ1-5; no clear D. Between the trimmed V and J ends, which lost 6 bases and 0 bases, there was a span of 9 bases. This CDR3 comprises 13 residues. Germline values: CDR1 SQVTM, CDR2 ANQGSEA. The CDR3 region is CSVSGNSNQPQHF. The CDR3 DNA reads as TGCAGCGTAAGCGGAAATAGCAATCAGCCCCAGCATTTT.

In this sample, this clone turned up a few times. The V and J genes are TRBV30 and TRBJ1-2; D is undetermined. Trimming removed 0 bases from V and 4 bases from J, with 15 bases in between. CDR3 size: 15 residues. Per germline, CDR1 GTSNPN and CDR2 SVGIG (reference sequence). Written as DNA, the CDR3 is TGTGCCTGGAGTGTACCGACTGCGGGCGGCTATGGCTACACCTTC. Its protein product is CAWSVPTAGGYGYTF.

The rearrangement links TRBV19 to TRBJ2-7, with no clear D. The germline V gene has CDR1 LNHDA and CDR2 SQIVND (reference sequence). This CDR3 is built from 14 residues. The V end lost 3 bases, the J end lost 0 bases, and 9 bases lay between the germline ends. The CDR3 bases are TGTGCCAGTAGTATCTCTGATAGCTCCTACGAGCAGTACTTC. It yields the protein CASSISDSSYEQYF.

The rearrangement uses TRBV9 and TRBJ2-7; tentatively, D is TRBD1 (7 bases). This CDR3 spans 18 amino acids. V was trimmed by 4 bases and J by 2 bases, leaving 25 bases between them. Germline CDR1 and CDR2: SGDLS and YYNGEE. CDR3 nucleotides: TGTGCCAGCAGCCTAGAGGCGGGGAGGACGGGACAGCCCTACGAGCAGTACTTC. This sequence encodes CASSLEAGRTGQPYEQYF.

This clone occurred once. The chain employs TRBV5-6 and TRBJ1-1, with D possibly matching TRBD1 (5 bases). There are 15 residues in the CDR3. Germline CDR1 is SGHDT and CDR2 is YYEEEE. Trimming took 2 bases from V and 2 from J, leaving 13 bases between them. DNA of the CDR3: TGTGCCAGCAGCTTTTGGGGCCGGGGTAACACTGAAGCTTTCTTT. This translates into CASSFWGRGNTEAFF.